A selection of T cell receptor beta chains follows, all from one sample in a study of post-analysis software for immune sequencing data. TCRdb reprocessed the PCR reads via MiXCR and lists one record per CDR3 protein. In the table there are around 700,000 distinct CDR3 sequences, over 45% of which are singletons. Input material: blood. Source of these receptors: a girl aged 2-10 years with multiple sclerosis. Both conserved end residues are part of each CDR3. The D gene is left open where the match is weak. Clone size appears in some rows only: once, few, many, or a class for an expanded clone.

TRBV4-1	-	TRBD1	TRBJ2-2	CASSQLGQGALGELFF	TGCGCCAGCAGCCAATTGGGACAGGGGGCACTCGGGGAGCTGTTTTTT
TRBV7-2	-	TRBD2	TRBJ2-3	CASSSRLATVTQYF	TGTGCCAGCAGCTCCCGACTAGCGACAGTTACGCAGTATTTT
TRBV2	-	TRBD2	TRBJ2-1	CASRRTSGPSYNEQFF	TGTGCCAGCAGAAGGACTAGCGGACCCTCCTACAATGAGCAGTTCTTC
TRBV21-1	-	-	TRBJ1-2	CASSNDSSRDREQEGYTF	TGTGCCAGCAGCAATGATTCTTCTCGGGACAGGGAGCAAGAAGGCTACACCTTC
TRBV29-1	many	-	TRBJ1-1	CSVYAANTEAFF	TGCAGCGTTTACGCGGCGAACACTGAAGCTTTCTTT
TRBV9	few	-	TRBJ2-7	CASSPSWEVAYEQYF	TGTGCCAGCAGCCCCTCGTGGGAGGTAGCCTACGAGCAGTACTTC
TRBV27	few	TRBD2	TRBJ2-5	CASSLASGGVKAETQYF	TGTGCCAGCAGTTTAGCTTCGGGGGGAGTGAAAGCAGAGACCCAGTACTTC
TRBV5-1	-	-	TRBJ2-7	CASSLEVNSYEQYF	TGCGCCAGCAGCTTGGAAGTTAACTCCTACGAGCAGTACTTC
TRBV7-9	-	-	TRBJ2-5	CASSLGRADRGETQYF	TGTGCCAGCAGCTTAGGCAGGGCGGACCGAGGAGAGACCCAGTACTTC
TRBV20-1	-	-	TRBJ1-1	CSADRDTEAFF	TGCAGTGCTGATCGGGACACTGAAGCTTTCTTT
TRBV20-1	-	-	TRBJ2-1	CSAKGVTYNEQFF	TGCAGTGCAAAGGGGGTAACCTACAATGAGCAGTTCTTC
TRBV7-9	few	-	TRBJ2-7	CASSFGASEQYF	TGTGCCAGCAGCTTCGGGGCGTCCGAGCAGTACTTC
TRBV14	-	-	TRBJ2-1	CASSQPHNEQFF	TGTGCCAGCAGCCAGCCCCATAATGAGCAGTTCTTC
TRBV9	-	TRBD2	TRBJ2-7	CASSPRGLDLGASYEQYF	TGTGCCAGCAGCCCGAGGGGACTAGACCTTGGGGCCTCCTACGAGCAGTACTTC
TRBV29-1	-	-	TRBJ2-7	CSVGLRSYEQYF	TGCAGCGTGGGGCTTAGGTCCTACGAGCAGTACTTC
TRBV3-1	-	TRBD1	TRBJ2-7	CASTHTLTATAGQGYYEQYF	TGTGCCAGCACCCATACTCTTACAGCGACGGCGGGACAGGGGTACTACGAGCAGTACTTC
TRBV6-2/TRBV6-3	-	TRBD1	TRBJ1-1	CASSGQVNTEAFF	TGTGCCAGCAGTGGACAGGTGAACACTGAAGCTTTCTTT
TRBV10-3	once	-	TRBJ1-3	CAISDVQGTRGNTIYF	TGTGCCATCAGTGACGTTCAAGGAACCCGAGGAAACACCATATATTTT
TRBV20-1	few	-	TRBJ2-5	CSARDNLPQETQYF	TGCAGTGCTAGAGATAATCTCCCCCAAGAGACCCAGTACTTC
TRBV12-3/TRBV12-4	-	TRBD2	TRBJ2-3	CASSRRASGGSDTQYF	TGTGCCAGCAGTCGGCGGGCTAGCGGGGGATCAGATACGCAGTATTTT
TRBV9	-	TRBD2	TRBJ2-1	CASSESGTSNEQFF	TGTGCCAGCAGCGAAAGCGGGACTAGCAATGAGCAGTTCTTC
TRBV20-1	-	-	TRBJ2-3	CSGGRTDTQYF	TGCAGTGGGGGCAGGACAGATACGCAGTATTTT
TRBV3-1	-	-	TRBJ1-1	CASSQVEDSSEAFF	TGTGCCAGCAGCCAAGTTGAGGACAGTTCTGAAGCTTTCTTT
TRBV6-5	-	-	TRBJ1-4	CASRGDEDEKLFF	TGTGCCAGCAGAGGGGACGAGGATGAAAAACTGTTTTTT
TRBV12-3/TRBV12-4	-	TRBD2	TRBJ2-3	CASSSGGPNTDTQYF	TGTGCCAGCAGTTCGGGAGGCCCGAACACAGATACGCAGTATTTT
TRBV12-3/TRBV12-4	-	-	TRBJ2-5	CASSPWDEARKTQYF	TGTGCCAGCAGTCCCTGGGACGAAGCCAGAAAGACCCAGTACTTC
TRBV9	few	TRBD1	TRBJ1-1	CASSATGTGNTEAFF	TGTGCCAGCAGCGCAACCGGGACAGGGAACACTGAAGCTTTCTTT
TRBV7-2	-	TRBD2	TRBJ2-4	CASSLVGSGTRGSKNIQYF	TGTGCCAGCAGCTTAGTGGGGTCAGGGACTAGGGGGTCCAAAAACATTCAGTACTTC
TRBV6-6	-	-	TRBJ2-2	CASRPGSPGELFF	TGTGCCAGCAGACCGGGATCGCCCGGGGAGCTGTTTTTT
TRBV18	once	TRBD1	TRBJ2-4	CASSQRDRLAKNIQYF	TGTGCCAGCTCACAACGGGACAGATTAGCCAAAAACATTCAGTACTTC
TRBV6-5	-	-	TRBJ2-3	CASSKGVLGRDTQYF	TGTGCCAGCAGCAAGGGAGTGTTAGGCAGAGATACGCAGTATTTT
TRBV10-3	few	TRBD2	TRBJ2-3	CAISDPKTLAGTDTQYF	TGTGCCATCAGTGACCCGAAGACGCTAGCGGGCACAGATACGCAGTATTTT
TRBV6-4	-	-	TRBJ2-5	CASGSRDTQYF	TGTGCCAGCGGTTCCCGCGACACCCAGTACTTC
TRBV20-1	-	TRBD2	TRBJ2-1	CSARGIAGALHNEQFF	TGCAGTGCTAGAGGTATAGCGGGGGCCCTCCACAATGAGCAGTTCTTC
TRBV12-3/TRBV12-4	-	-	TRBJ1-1	CASSLSELNTEAFF	TGTGCCAGCAGTTTATCAGAGTTGAACACTGAAGCTTTCTTT
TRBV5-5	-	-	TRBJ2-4	CASSLEGRQLKNIQYF	TGTGCCAGCAGCTTGGAAGGACGGCAATTAAAAAACATTCAGTACTTC
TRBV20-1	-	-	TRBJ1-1	CSADWTAGAEAFF	TGCAGTGCTGACTGGACAGCCGGGGCTGAAGCTTTCTTT
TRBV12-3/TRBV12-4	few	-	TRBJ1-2	CASSLGAGDYGYTF	TGTGCCAGCAGCTTGGGGGCCGGTGACTATGGCTACACCTTC
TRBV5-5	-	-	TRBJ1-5	CASSPGIQSINQPQHF	TGTGCCAGCAGCCCTGGGATCCAGTCGATTAATCAGCCCCAGCATTTT
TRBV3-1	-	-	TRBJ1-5	CASSQAASNQPQHF	TGTGCCAGCAGCCAAGCCGCGTCGAATCAGCCCCAGCATTTT
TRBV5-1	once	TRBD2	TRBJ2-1	CASSPPGGSSYNEQFF	TGCGCCAGCAGCCCACCGGGGGGGAGCTCCTACAATGAGCAGTTCTTC
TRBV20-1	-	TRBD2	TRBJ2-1	CSASQGASGGYNEQFF	TGCAGTGCTAGCCAAGGGGCTAGCGGGGGTTACAATGAGCAGTTCTTC
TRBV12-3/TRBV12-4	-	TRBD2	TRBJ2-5	CASSFRSGGRVTETQYF	TGTGCCAGCAGTTTCCGGAGCGGGGGGCGGGTTACAGAGACCCAGTACTTC